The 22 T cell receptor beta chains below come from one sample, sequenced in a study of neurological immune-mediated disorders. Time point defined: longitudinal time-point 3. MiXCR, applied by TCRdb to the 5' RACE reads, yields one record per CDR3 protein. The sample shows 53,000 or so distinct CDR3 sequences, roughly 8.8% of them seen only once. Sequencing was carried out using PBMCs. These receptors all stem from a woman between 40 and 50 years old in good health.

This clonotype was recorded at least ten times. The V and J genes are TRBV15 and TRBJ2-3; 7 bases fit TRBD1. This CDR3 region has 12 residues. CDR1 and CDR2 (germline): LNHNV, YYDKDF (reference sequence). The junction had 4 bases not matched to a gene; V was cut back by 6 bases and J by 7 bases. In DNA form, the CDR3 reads TGTGCCACCAGGGCGACAGGGAATACGCAGTATTTT. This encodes CATRATGNTQYF.

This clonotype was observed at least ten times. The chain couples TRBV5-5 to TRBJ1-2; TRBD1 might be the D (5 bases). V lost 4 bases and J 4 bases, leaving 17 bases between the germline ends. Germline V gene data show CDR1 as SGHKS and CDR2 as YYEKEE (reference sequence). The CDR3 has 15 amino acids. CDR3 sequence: CASSPWTNHFYGYTF. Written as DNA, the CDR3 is TGTGCCAGCAGCCCATGGACAAATCACTTCTATGGCTACACCTTC. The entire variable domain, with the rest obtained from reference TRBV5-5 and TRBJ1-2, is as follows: DAGVTQSPTHLIKTRGQQVTLRCSPISGHKSVSWYQQVLGQGPQFIFQYYEKEERGRGNFPDRFSARQFPNYSSELNVNALLLGDSALYLCASSPWTNHFYGYTFGSGTRLTVV.

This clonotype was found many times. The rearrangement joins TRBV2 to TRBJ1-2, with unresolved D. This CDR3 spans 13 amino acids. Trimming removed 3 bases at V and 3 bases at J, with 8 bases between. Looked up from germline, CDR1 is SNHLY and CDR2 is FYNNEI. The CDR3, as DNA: TGTGCCAGCAGTGAGCCGGGGTACTATGGCTACACCTTC. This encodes CASSEPGYYGYTF.

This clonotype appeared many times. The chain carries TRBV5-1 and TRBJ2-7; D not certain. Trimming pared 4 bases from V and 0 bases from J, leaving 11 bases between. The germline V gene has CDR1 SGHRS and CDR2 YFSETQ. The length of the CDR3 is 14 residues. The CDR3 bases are TGCGCCAGCAGCGCCCTTACCGGCTCCTACGAGCAGTACTTC. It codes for CASSALTGSYEQYF.

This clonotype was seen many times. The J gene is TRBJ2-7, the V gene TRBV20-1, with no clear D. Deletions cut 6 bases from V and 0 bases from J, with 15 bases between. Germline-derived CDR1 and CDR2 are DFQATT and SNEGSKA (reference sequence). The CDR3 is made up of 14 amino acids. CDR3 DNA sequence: TGCAGTGCGAGGCGGCTTTTCAGCTCCTACGAGCAGTACTTC. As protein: CSARRLFSSYEQYF.

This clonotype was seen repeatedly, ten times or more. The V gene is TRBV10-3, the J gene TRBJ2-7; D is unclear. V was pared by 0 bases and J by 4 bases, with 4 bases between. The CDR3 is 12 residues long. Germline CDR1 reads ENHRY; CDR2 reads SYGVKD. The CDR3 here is CAISESRYEQYF. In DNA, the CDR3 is TGTGCCATCAGTGAGTCGAGGTACGAGCAGTACTTC.

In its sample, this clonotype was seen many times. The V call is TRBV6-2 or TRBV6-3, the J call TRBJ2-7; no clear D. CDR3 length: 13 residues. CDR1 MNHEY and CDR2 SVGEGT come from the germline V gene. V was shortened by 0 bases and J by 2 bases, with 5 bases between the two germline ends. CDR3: CASSYSGPYEQYF. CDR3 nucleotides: TGTGCCAGCAGTTACTCGGGCCCCTACGAGCAGTACTTC.

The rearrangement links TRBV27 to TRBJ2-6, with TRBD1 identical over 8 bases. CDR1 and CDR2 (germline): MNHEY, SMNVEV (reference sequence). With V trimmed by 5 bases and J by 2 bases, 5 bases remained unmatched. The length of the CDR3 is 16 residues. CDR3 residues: CASSPDRVAGANVLTF. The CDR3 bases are TGTGCCAGCAGTCCGGACAGGGTGGCTGGGGCCAACGTCCTGACTTTC.

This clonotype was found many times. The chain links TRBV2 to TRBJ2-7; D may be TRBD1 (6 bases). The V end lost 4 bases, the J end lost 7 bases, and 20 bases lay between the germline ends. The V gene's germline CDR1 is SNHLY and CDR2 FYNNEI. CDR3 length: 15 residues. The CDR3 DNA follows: TGTGCCAGCAGTGGGGACCGGGACATGATGTATGAGCAGTACTTC. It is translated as CASSGDRDMMYEQYF. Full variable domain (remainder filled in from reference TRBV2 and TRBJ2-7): EPEVTQTPSHQVTQMGQEVILRCVPISNHLYFYWYRQILGQKVEFLVSFYNNEISEKSEIFDDQFSVERPDGSNFTLKIRSTKLEDSAMYFCASSGDRDMMYEQYFGPGTRLTVT.

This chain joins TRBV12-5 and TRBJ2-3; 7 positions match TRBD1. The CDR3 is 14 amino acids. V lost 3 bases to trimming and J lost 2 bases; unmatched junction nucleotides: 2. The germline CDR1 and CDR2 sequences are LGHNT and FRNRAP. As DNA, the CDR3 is TGTGCTAGTGGTTTTGACAGGGTCACAGATACGCAGTATTTT. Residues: CASGFDRVTDTQYF.

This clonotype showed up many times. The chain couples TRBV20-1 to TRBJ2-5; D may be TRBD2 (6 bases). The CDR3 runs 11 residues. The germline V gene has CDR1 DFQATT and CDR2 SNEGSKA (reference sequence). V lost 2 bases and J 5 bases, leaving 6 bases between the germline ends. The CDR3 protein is CSARLAETQYF. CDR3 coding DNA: TGCAGTGCTAGACTAGCGGAGACCCAGTACTTC.

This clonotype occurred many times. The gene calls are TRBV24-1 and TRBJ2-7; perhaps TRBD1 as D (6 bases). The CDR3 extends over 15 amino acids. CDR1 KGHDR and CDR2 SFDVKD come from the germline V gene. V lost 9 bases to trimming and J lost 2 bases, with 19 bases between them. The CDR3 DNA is TGTGCCACCGGGCAACCCGGGACACCGGCCTACGAGCAGTACTTC. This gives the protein CATGQPGTPAYEQYF.

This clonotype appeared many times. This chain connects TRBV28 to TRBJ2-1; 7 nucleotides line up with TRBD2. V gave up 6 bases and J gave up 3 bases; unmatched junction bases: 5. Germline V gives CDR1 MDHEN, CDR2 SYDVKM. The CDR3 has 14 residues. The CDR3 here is CASSLAANYNEQFF. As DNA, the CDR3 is TGTGCCAGCAGCCTAGCGGCGAACTACAATGAGCAGTTCTTC.

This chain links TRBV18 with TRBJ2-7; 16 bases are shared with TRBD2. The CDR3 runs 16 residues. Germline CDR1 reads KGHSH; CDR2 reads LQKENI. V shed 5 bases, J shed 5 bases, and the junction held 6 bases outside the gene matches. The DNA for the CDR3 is TGTGCCAGCTCAGCCGGGACTAGCGGGAGGGCCCACGAGCAGTACTTC. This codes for CASSAGTSGRAHEQYF.

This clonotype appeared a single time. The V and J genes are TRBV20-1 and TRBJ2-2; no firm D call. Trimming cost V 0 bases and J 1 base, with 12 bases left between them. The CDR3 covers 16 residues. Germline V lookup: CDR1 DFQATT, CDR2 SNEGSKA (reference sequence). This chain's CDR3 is CSARDSGRLNTGELFF. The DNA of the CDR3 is TGCAGTGCTAGAGATTCTGGCAGGCTGAACACCGGGGAGCTGTTTTTT.

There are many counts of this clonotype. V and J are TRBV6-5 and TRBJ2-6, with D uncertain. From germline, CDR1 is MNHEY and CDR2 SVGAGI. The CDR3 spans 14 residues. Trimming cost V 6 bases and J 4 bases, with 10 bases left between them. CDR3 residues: CASSPGFGANVLTF. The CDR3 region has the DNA TGTGCCAGCAGCCCTGGGTTCGGGGCCAACGTCCTGACTTTC.

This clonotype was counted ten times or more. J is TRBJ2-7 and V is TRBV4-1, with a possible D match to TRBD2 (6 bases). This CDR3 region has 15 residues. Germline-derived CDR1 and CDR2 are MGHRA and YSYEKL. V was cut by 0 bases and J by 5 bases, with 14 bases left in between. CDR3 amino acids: CASSQEGGQFDEQYF. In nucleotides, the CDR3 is TGCGCCAGCAGCCAAGAGGGAGGCCAGTTCGACGAGCAGTACTTC.

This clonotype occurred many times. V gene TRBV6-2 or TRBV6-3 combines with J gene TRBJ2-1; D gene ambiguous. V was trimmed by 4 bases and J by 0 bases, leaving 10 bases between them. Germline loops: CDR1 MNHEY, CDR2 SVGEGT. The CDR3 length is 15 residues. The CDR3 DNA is TGTGCCAGCAGTTCCCGCGGTCGCTCCTACAATGAGCAGTTCTTC. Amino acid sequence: CASSSRGRSYNEQFF.

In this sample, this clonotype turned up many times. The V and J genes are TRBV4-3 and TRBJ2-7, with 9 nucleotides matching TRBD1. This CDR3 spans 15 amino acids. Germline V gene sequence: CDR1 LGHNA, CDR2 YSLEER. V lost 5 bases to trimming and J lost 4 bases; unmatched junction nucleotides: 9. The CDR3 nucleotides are TGCGCCAGCAGCGTAGCACAGGGGGCAGAGTACGAGCAGTACTTC. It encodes CASSVAQGAEYEQYF.

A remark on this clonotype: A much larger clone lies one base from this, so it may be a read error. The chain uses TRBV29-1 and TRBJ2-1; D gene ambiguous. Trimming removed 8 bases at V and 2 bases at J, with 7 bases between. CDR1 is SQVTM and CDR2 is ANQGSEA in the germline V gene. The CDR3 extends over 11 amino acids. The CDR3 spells CSTDTYNEQFF. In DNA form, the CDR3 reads TGCAGCACTGACACCTACAATGAGCAGTTCTTC.

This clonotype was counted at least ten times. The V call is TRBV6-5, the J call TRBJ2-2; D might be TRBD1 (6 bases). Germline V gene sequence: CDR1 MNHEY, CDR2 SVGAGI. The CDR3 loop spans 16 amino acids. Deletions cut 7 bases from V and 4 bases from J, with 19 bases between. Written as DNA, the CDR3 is TGTGCCAGCAACTCCGGGGACACGGAGCCCACCGGGGAGCTGTTTTTT. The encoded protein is CASNSGDTEPTGELFF.

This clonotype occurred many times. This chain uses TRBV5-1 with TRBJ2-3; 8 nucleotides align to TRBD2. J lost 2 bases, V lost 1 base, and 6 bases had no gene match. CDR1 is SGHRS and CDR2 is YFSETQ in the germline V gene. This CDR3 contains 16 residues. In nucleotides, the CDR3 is TGCGCCAGCAGCTTGTGGCTAGCGGGTCACACAGATACGCAGTATTTT. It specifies CASSLWLAGHTDTQYF.